What follows describes a single TCR beta chain. What it binds is unknown. These data come from a study of long-term antiretroviral therapy in people with HIV. Study findings and constraints: ART preceded a rise in diversity that nonetheless stayed lower than in transplant donor controls. Absence of data on ART adherence, viral resistance or therapy changes was noted.

The authors ran the immunoSEQ assay, v3.0, at survey level. In sequencing, about 35,000-50,000 T-cell genomes per sample were targeted. Produced via immunoSEQ multiplex PCR; TCRdb's table is partial and in-frame only. The sample lists under 25,000 clones, approximately 93% seen once, with about 8.9% in the top ten. This CDR3 comprises 16 residues. Germline V gene data show CDR1 as SGHTA and CDR2 as FQGTGA. Unmatched junction bases numbered 5, after V lost 0 bases and J lost 5 bases. The source is a woman in her forties with HIV. The source was unsorted PBMCs, collected 7.6 years after starting antiretroviral therapy. The rearrangement joins TRBV7-3 to TRBJ2-5, with 11 positions matching TRBD2. This CDR3 is CASSLTSGGEGETQYF. CDR3 nucleotides: TGTGCCAGCAGCTTAACTAGCGGGGGGGAAGGGGAGACCCAGTACTTC.